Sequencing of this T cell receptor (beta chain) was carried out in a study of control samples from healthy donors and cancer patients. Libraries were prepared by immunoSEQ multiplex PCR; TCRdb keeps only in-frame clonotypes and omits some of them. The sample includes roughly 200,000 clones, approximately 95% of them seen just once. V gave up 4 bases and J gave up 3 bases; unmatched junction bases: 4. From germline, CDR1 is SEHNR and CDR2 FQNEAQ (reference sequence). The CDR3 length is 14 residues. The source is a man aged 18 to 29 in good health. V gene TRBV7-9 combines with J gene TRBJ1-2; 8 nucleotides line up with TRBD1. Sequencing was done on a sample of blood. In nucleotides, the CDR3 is TGTGCCAGCAGCTCCGGACAGGGAGACTATGGCTACACCTTC. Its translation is CASSSGQGDYGYTF.